These 3 T cell receptor beta chains came from one sample sequenced in a study of T cell responses to AZD1222 COVID-19 vaccine. Generated by immunoSEQ multiplex PCR, the TCRdb table keeps only in-frame clones and is missing some. This sample yields about 62,000 clones, of which approximately 90% are seen a single time; approximately 4.9% belongs to the top ten. The sample was peripheral blood, taken on day 0 of AZD1222 vaccination. The receptors were sampled from an adult in good health.

The chain uses TRBV19 and TRBJ1-5; weak D call: TRBD1 (5 bases). Germline lookup yields CDR1 LNHDA and CDR2 SQIVND (reference sequence). Trimming took off 1 base at V and 1 base at J, with 8 bases between the two ends. This CDR3 spans 15 amino acids. The CDR3 DNA reads as TGTGCCAGTAGTATAGGAGGGGCCAGCAATCAGCCCCAGCATTTT. Protein sequence: CASSIGGASNQPQHF.

This clone is a singleton in its sample. The chain combines TRBV5-1 with TRBJ1-3; 7 bases line up with TRBD1. CDR1 is SGHRS and CDR2 is YFSETQ in the germline V gene. With V trimmed by 5 bases and J by 2 bases, 7 bases remained unmatched. This CDR3 is 15 amino acids long. The CDR3 bases are TGCGCCAGCAGTTCGACAGGGTCAACTGGAAACACCATATATTTT. It yields the protein CASSSTGSTGNTIYF. The variable domain in full, with the rest retrieved from reference TRBV5-1 and TRBJ1-3, is KAGVTQTPRYLIKTRGQQVTLSCSPISGHRSVSWYQQTPGQGLQFLFEYFSETQRNKGNFPGRFSGRQFSNSRSEMNVSTLELGDSALYLCASSSTGSTGNTIYFGEGSWLTVV.

The V call is TRBV7-6, the J call TRBJ1-5; 8 positions match TRBD1. Germline assignment: CDR1 SGHVS and CDR2 FNYEAQ. The CDR3 is 17 residues long. The junction had 15 bases not matched to a gene; V was cut back by 5 bases and J by 6 bases. CDR3 sequence: CASSPSPGQADGQPQHF. CDR3 DNA sequence: TGTGCCAGCAGCCCTTCTCCGGGACAGGCCGATGGTCAGCCCCAGCATTTT.